The following is a T cell receptor beta chain sequence with its context. The CDR3 sequence is 14 residues long. The V gene lost 10 bases and the J gene lost 0 bases, with 14 bases spanning the gap. The germline V gene has CDR1 SGHKS and CDR2 YYEKEE (reference sequence). The source of the sample is a study of T cell changes during pregnancy in multiple sclerosis. Clones were read by immunoSEQ multiplex PCR, and TCRdb kept only the in-frame ones, dropping some. The table lists some 57,000 clones, about 89% of them singletons. The sequence was obtained from a female donor with multiple sclerosis, enrolled in a pregnancy study. The source material was CD4+ T cells from peripheral blood mononuclear cells, sampled in the first trimester of pregnancy. The chain combines TRBV5-5 with TRBJ1-5; D perhaps matches TRBD1 (5 bases). CDR3 coding DNA: TGTGCCTCCCGTCCAGGGTTTAGCAATCAGCCCCAGCATTTT. It encodes CASRPGFSNQPQHF. The full variable domain, its missing parts supplied by reference TRBV5-5 and TRBJ1-5, is DAGVTQSPTHLIKTRGQQVTLRCSPISGHKSVSWYQQVLGQGPQFIFQYYEKEERGRGNFPDRFSARQFPNYSSELNVNALLLGDSALYLCASRPGFSNQPQHFGDGTRLSIL.